This TCR beta chain was obtained from a study of siplizumab effects on memory and regulatory T cells (dated by TCRdb to about 2019). Describing the broader study: The study looked at the effect of siplizumab, an anti-CD2 antibody, on alloreactive T-cell subsets in allogeneic mixed lymphocyte reactions made from human PBMCs.

Sorted unstimulated T cells and proliferating T cells recovered from mixed lymphocyte reactions were subjected to TCRbeta CDR3 sequencing. Fresh whole blood from some eleven HLA-typed healthy donors was used to isolate PBMCs. The library was made by the immunoSEQ multiplex PCR assay. About 10^5 TCR templates per sample were assayed by the deep sequencing platform. Genomic DNA extracted from sorted T cells was the material used for TCRbeta CDR3 sequencing. The paper's processing steps were these. The R programming language was used for the clonal analysis of the TCRbeta CDR3 data. Alloreactive CD4+ and CD8+ clones were identified by comparing unstimulated samples to CFSE-low samples taken after the reaction. By matching sequences to the repertoires of sorted unstimulated Treg and non-Treg cells, each alloreactive CD4+ clone was assigned a regulatory or non-regulatory origin. TCRdb took this table from immuneACCESS and kept in-frame rearrangements with V and J called. Such tables lack part of the clones; where checked against another copy, unresolved V genes explain under half of the gap, and the rest is unexplained. The V and J calls and clone size come from that table; D and trimming were worked out from the DNA. The sample yields about 75,000 clones; approximately 93% were counted once. The top ten clones comprise 4.5% to 6.5% of the sample.

In regard to this clone: Its antigen has not been determined. No base qualities exist here, and no much larger clone lies one base off it.

General conclusions and limits of the study: Of the alloreactive CD4+ clones that could be mapped, the Treg-derived share averaged approximately 69% with siplizumab compared with under 30% in control reactions. The suppressive function of proliferating Tregs from siplizumab cultures was not functionally confirmed. Siplizumab significantly reduced the cumulative frequency of alloreactive sequences traceable to unstimulated CD4+ memory T cells. Roughly 80-97% of proliferating CD4+ or CD8+ clones could not be assigned a naive or memory phenotype. Unstimulated naive T cells appeared to be more diverse than memory T cells, and naive cells seemed to make a substantial contribution to the alloresponse. Because sequences at frequencies below about 10^-5 were poorly captured, only a minor fraction of alloreactive clones could be mapped back to unstimulated subsets.

The CDR3 runs 15 amino acids, cysteine and phenylalanine included. Only the CDR3 DNA stays, 45 bases, in frame from base 1. According to the germline V gene, CDR1 reads MDHEN and CDR2 reads SYDVKM. The junction carries 14 bases between V and J, which are trimmed by 3 bases and 4 bases respectively. The source of this sequence is a human donor in good health. The receptor chain draws on TRBV28 and TRBJ2-3; TRBD2 is a weak D gene call, 6 bases matching. Sequencing used CD8+ T cells sorted from blood. CDR3 sequence: CASSLSGGASDTQYF. The DNA sequence is TGTGCCAGCAGTTTGAGCGGAGGGGCTTCAGATACGCAGTATTTT.